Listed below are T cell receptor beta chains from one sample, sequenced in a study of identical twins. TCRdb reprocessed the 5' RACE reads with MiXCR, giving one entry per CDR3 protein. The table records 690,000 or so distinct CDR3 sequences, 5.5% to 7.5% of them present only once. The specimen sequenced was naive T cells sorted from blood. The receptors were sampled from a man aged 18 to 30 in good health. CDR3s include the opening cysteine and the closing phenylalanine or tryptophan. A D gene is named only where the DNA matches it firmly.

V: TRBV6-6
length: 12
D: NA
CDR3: CASTQTQETQYF

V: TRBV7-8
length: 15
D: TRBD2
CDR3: CASSTGTSGTDTQYF

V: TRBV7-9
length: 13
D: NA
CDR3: CASNGRTSYEQYF

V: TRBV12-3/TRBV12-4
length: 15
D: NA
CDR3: CASSIGQGLTGELFF

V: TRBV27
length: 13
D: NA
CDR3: CASSSTWAQTQYF

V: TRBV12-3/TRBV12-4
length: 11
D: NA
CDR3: CASSRGVAEFF

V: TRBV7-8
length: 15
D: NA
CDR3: CASSVEVSSWETQYF

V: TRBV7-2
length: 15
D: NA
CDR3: CASSLRGGSTDTQYF

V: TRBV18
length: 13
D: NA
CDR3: CASSPQGSETQYF

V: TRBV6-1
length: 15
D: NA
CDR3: CASSAREAANTEAFF

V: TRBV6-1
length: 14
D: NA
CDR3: CASRKPGANQPQHF

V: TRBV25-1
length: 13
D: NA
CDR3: CASSVARSEKLFF

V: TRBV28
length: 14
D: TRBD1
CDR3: CASRSPGTVNEQFF

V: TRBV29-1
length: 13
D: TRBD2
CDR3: CSALTGLAEELFF

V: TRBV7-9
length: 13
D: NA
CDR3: CASIATRGCEQYF

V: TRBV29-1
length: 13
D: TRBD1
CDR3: CSVPGQFDTEAFF

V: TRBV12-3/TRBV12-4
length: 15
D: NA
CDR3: CASSSGRWMNTEAFF

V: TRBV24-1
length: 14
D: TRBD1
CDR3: CATSDHRGNTEAFF

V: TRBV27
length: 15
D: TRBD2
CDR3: CASSFAGASGYEQYF

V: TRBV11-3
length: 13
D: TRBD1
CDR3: CASSRDRMYGYTF

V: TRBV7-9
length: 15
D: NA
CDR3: CASSLGRVSYNEQFF

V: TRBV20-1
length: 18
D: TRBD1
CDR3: CSASDTGDSRPRNTEAFF

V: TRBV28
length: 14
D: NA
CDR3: CASSPDYHSDTQYF

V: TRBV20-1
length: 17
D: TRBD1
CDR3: CSAETGGPLATNEKLFF

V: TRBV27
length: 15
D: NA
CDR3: CASSLMGTTLYEQYF

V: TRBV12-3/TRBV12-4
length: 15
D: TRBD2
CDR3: CASTESVVLGGDLYF

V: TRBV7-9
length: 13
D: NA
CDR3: CASSLAASGQQYF

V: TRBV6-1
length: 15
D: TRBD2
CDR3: CASRGTSGSQETQYF

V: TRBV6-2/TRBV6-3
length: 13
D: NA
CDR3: CASSYEQPYEQYF

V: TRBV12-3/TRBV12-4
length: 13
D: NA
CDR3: CASSFQGQETQYF

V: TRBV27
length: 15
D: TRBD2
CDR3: CASSKEASGFYEQYF

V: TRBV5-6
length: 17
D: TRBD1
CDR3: CASSQNRKDRTYNEQFF

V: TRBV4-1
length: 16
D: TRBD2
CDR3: CASRWGNGRAKDTQYF

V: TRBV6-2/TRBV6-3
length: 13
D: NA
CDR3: CASSYGPTRGYTF

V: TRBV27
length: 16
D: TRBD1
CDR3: CASSPSTGTGSNEQFF